One and the same sample provided the 17 T cell receptor beta chains below, sequenced in a study of T cell responses to AZD1222 COVID-19 vaccine. Repertoires were generated with immunoSEQ multiplex PCR, while TCRdb's copy carries only in-frame clones and drops some. The sample has over 140,000 clones; roughly 92% are singletons. The starting material was peripheral blood, obtained on day 0 of AZD1222 vaccination. These receptors were collected from an adult in good health.

The chain combines TRBV11-3 with TRBJ2-3, with TRBD1 matching 8 bases. Germline V gives CDR1 SGHNT, CDR2 YENEEA. The CDR3 loop spans 14 amino acids. V was clipped by 0 bases and J by 8 bases; unmatched bases: 4. The CDR3 spells CASSLEGQGATQYF. Written as DNA, the CDR3 is TGTGCCAGCAGCTTAGAGGGTCAGGGGGCTACGCAGTATTTT.

V is TRBV21-1 and J is TRBJ2-1; the table's D call of TRBD2 was not tested on the DNA. TRBV21-1 is termed a pseudogene. The CDR3 has 19 amino acids. The CDR3, as DNA: TGTGCCAGCAGCAAACGTAATAGCGGGGGTTCCCGCTCCTACAATGAGCAGTTCTTC. Translation: CASSKRNSGGSRSYNEQFF.

The V call is TRBV28, the J call TRBJ1-6; unclear D gene. The CDR3 is made up of 12 amino acids. Germline V gene lookup returns CDR1 MDHEN and CDR2 SYDVKM. V was shortened by 2 bases and J by 13 bases, with 9 bases between the two germline ends. DNA for the CDR3: TGTGCCAGCAGTTTACAGCAGGTCCCCCTCCACTTT. Its protein is CASSLQQVPLHF.

The genes are TRBV5-8 and TRBJ2-3; no firm D call. V shed 4 bases and J shed 0 bases, with 9 bases lying between them. This CDR3 region has 14 residues. Germline CDR1 is SGHTS and CDR2 is YDEGEE. CDR3 loop: CASSLRASTDTQYF. CDR3 DNA: TGTGCCAGCAGCCTACGAGCGAGCACAGATACGCAGTATTTT. Complete variable domain (other parts from reference TRBV5-8 and TRBJ2-3): EAGVTQSPTHLIKTRGQQATLRCSPISGHTSVYWYQQALGLGLQFLLWYDEGEERNRGNFPPRFSGRQFPNYSSELNVNALELEDSALYLCASSLRASTDTQYFGPGTRLTVL.

This chain uses TRBV5-1 with TRBJ1-1; D gene unclear. Trimming pared 0 bases from V and 1 base from J, leaving 7 bases between. The CDR3 sequence is 14 residues long. The V gene's germline CDR1 is SGHRS and CDR2 YFSETQ. CDR3 sequence (DNA): TGCGCCAGCAGCTTGGTTTCCGGGAACACTGAAGCTTTCTTT. This sequence encodes CASSLVSGNTEAFF.

The rearrangement joins TRBV10-3 to TRBJ2-1; D assignment may be TRBD1 or TRBD2 (6 bases each). The V gene's germline CDR1 is ENHRY and CDR2 SYGVKD. This CDR3 comprises 16 residues. Trimming stripped 0 bases from V and 3 bases from J, with 12 bases between. CDR3 nucleotides: TGTGCCATCAGTGAGTCCGGGGGCGCTGGCTACAATGAGCAGTTCTTC. It is translated as CAISESGGAGYNEQFF.

This chain connects TRBV7-9 to TRBJ1-5; D uncertain. V was trimmed by 1 base and J by 0 bases, leaving 7 bases between them. Germline V gene sequence: CDR1 SEHNR, CDR2 FQNEAQ (reference sequence). This CDR3 has 15 amino acids. The CDR3 protein is CASSLGPYSNQPQHF. The CDR3 nucleotides read TGTGCCAGCAGCTTAGGACCCTATAGCAATCAGCCCCAGCATTTT.

The J gene is TRBJ1-3, the V gene TRBV9; D is undetermined. Trimming took 0 bases from V and 4 from J, leaving 5 bases between them. Germline loops: CDR1 SGDLS, CDR2 YYNGEE. This CDR3 comprises 13 residues. The CDR3 bases are TGTGCCAGCAGCGTAGGGGTGGGAAACACCATATATTTT. It translates to CASSVGVGNTIYF.

This chain uses TRBV19 with TRBJ2-7; D is perhaps TRBD1 (6 bases). Trimming left V 6 bases short and J 1 base short, with 16 bases between. The CDR3 loop spans 15 amino acids. Looked up from germline, CDR1 is LNHDA and CDR2 is SQIVND (reference sequence). The CDR3 DNA sequence: TGTGCCAGTAGACGACTGACAGGTCCGTCCTACGAGCAGTACTTC. It codes for CASRRLTGPSYEQYF.

The V and J genes are TRBV2 and TRBJ2-1; 7 positions match TRBD1. With V trimmed by 6 bases and J by 0 bases, 11 bases remained unmatched. Germline V lookup: CDR1 SNHLY, CDR2 FYNNEI. The CDR3 extends over 17 amino acids. The CDR3 DNA follows: TGTGCCAGCAGGGGGAGAGGACAGGCGTACTCCTACAATGAGCAGTTCTTC. It yields the protein CASRGRGQAYSYNEQFF.

This CDR3 reads CASSRFDRGDSPLHF. The CDR3 DNA sequence: TGTGCCAGCAGCAGATTTGACAGGGGCGATTCACCCCTCCACTTT. The chain couples TRBV5-4 to TRBJ1-6, with 8 bases matching TRBD1. The CDR3 has 15 amino acids. Losses at the gene ends were 4 bases for V and 8 bases for J; bases not matched to a gene: 8. Germline V gives CDR1 SGHNT, CDR2 YYREEE (reference sequence).

This clone was seen only a few times. The V and J genes are TRBV11-2 and TRBJ2-7, with D tentatively TRBD2 (6 bases). From germline, CDR1 is SGHAT and CDR2 FQNNGV. The CDR3 contains 14 residues. Between the trimmed V and J ends, which lost 6 bases and 6 bases, there was a span of 18 bases. For the CDR3, the DNA is TGTGCCAGCAGGCCTTTCGGGAGAGGAGGCGAGCAGTACTTC. The encoded protein is CASRPFGRGGEQYF.

The chain uses TRBV28 and TRBJ1-1; D remains ambiguous. CDR1 is MDHEN and CDR2 is SYDVKM in the germline V gene. The V and J ends lost 6 bases and 5 bases respectively, with 16 bases between them. The CDR3 extends over 14 amino acids. Here the CDR3 DNA reads TGTGCCAGCAGAATCGCAATTCAAAGGACTGAAGCTTTCTTT. This sequence encodes CASRIAIQRTEAFF. Supplemented by reference TRBV28 and TRBJ1-1, the full variable domain reads DVKVTQSSRYLVKRTGEKVFLECVQDMDHENMFWYRQDPGLGLRLIYFSYDVKMKEKGDIPEGYSVSREKKERFSLILESASTNQTSMYLCASRIAIQRTEAFFGQGTRLTVV.

This clone was seen only once. The rearrangement links TRBV14 to TRBJ2-7; D not certain. The V end lost 0 bases, the J end lost 2 bases, and 17 bases lay between the germline ends. CDR1 and CDR2 (germline): SGHDN, FVKESK. The CDR3 has 17 amino acids. DNA of the CDR3: TGTGCCAGCAGCCAAGATTTGAAAGGGCGAGGACCCTACGAGCAGTACTTC. The encoded protein is CASSQDLKGRGPYEQYF.

The chain links TRBV28 to TRBJ2-7; no definite D call. The V gene's germline CDR1 is MDHEN and CDR2 SYDVKM. Trimming shortened V by 5 bases and J by 4 bases, and 15 bases separated the two germline ends. The CDR3 totals 14 residues. The DNA for the CDR3 is TGTGCCAGCAGTCCCGTGGGTCTTTGGTACGAGCAGTACTTC. Its protein product is CASSPVGLWYEQYF.

The rearrangement links TRBV6-5 to TRBJ1-1, with TRBD1 as a possible D gene (6 bases). CDR1 is MNHEY and CDR2 is SVGAGI in the germline V gene. CDR3 length: 14 residues. Trimming removed 5 bases from V and 10 bases from J, with 20 bases in between. The CDR3 DNA follows: TGTGCCAGCAGTCAGAGCCACAGGGTTAGGGGAGCTTTCTTT. Translating gives CASSQSHRVRGAFF.

The chain joins TRBV6-6 to TRBJ2-7; D perhaps matches TRBD2 (6 bases). The germline V gene encodes CDR1 MNHNY and CDR2 SVGAGI (reference sequence). The CDR3 contains 14 residues. V lost 4 bases and J 7 bases, leaving 17 bases between the germline ends. DNA for the CDR3: TGTGCCAGCAGTTTTTCGGGAGAATCGGGGGAGCAGTACTTC. Translating it yields CASSFSGESGEQYF.